The 30 T cell receptor beta chains below were found in one sample sequenced in a study of blood T cell repertoires in COVID-19. Assay used: immunoSEQ multiplex PCR; TCRdb lists only in-frame clones, some missing. The sample consists of about 130,000 clones, 85% of them appearing once. Sequencing input: peripheral blood. The receptors here all came from an elderly man with active or convalescent COVID-19.

The rearrangement joins TRBV7-2 to TRBJ1-5; TRBD1 matches at 8 bases. J lost 2 bases, V lost 0 bases, and 9 bases had no gene match. The CDR3 contains 18 residues. Germline V CDR1 and CDR2: SGHTA, FQGNSA. The CDR3 loop reads CASSLALWTGSGNQPQHF. CDR3 nucleotides: TGTGCCAGCAGCTTAGCGCTATGGACAGGGTCGGGCAATCAGCCCCAGCATTTT.

This clone has just a few counts. This chain links TRBV19 with TRBJ2-1; maybe TRBD2 (5 bases). Between the trimmed V and J ends, which lost 5 bases and 3 bases, there was a span of 14 bases. Germline assignment: CDR1 LNHDA and CDR2 SQIVND (reference sequence). This CDR3 has 15 residues. CDR3 residues: CASSSRTAYYNEQFF. CDR3 bases: TGTGCCAGTAGTTCCAGGACTGCCTACTACAATGAGCAGTTCTTC.

The chain couples TRBV4-3 to TRBJ1-4; D gene ambiguous. CDR1 LGHNA and CDR2 YSLEER come from the germline V gene. V lost 2 bases, J lost 2 bases, and 12 bases lay in between. The CDR3 is 16 residues long. For the CDR3, the DNA is TGCGCCAGCAGCCAAAACATGCCGGGTACTAATGAAAAACTGTTTTTT. Translating gives CASSQNMPGTNEKLFF.

The chain recombines TRBV7-2 with TRBJ2-7, with TRBD1 matching 9 bases. This CDR3 comprises 14 residues. Germline loops: CDR1 SGHTA, CDR2 FQGNSA. V dropped 3 bases and J dropped 3; count of bases not matched to a gene: 3. As DNA, the CDR3 is TGTGCCAGCAGCTTTCGACAGGGGGTCTACGAGCAGTACTTC. This encodes CASSFRQGVYEQYF.

The CDR3 sequence: CASSYSGGRDTQYF. In DNA form, the CDR3 reads TGTGCCAGCAGTTACTCAGGGGGCAGGGATACGCAGTATTTT. The chain is built from TRBV6-6 and TRBJ2-3, with 7 bases fitting TRBD1. Germline loops: CDR1 MNHNY, CDR2 SVGAGI (reference sequence). Trimming took 0 bases from V and 6 from J; bases not matched to a gene: 3. This CDR3 spans 14 amino acids.

The chain uses TRBV27 and TRBJ2-7; 7 positions match TRBD2. There are 17 residues in the CDR3. After removal of 1 base from V and 2 bases from J, the junction contained 11 bases not matched to a gene. The V gene's germline CDR1 is MNHEY and CDR2 SMNVEV (reference sequence). The CDR3 protein is CASSLYSGGRRTYEQYF. The DNA of the CDR3 is TGTGCCAGCAGTTTATATTCCGGGGGGAGGCGGACCTACGAGCAGTACTTC.

The chain carries TRBV12-5 and TRBJ1-4, with D uncertain. Per the germline V gene, CDR1 is LGHNT and CDR2 is FRNRAP. CDR3 length: 15 amino acids. V shed 5 bases and J shed 7 bases, with 17 bases lying between them. CDR3 DNA sequence: TGTGCTAGTGGTCACGGGGAGGGAGCGGGTGAAAAACTGTTTTTT. Its translation is CASGHGEGAGEKLFF.

The rearrangement joins TRBV7-9 to TRBJ2-7; D call uncertain. The ends were cut back, 5 bases at V and 5 bases at J, with 16 bases in the middle. In germline, CDR1 is SEHNR, CDR2 FQNEAQ (reference sequence). This CDR3 spans 14 amino acids. The CDR3 sequence is CASSLLRGLHEQYF. DNA for the CDR3: TGTGCCAGCAGCCTGTTAAGAGGTCTCCACGAGCAGTACTTC. Full variable domain (outside the CDR3, taken from reference TRBV7-9 and TRBJ2-7): DTGVSQNPRHKITKRGQNVTFRCDPISEHNRLYWYRQTLGQGPEFLTYFQNEAQLEKSRLLSDRFSAERPKGSFSTLEIQRTEQGDSAMYLCASSLLRGLHEQYFGPGTRLTVT.

This chain links TRBV3-1 (or the pseudogene TRBV3-2) with TRBJ2-7; 9 bases fit TRBD1. Germline V gene sequence: CDR1 LGHDT, CDR2 YNNKEL (reference sequence). The CDR3 has 17 amino acids. After removal of 0 bases from V and 5 bases from J, the junction contained 11 bases not matched to a gene. CDR3 protein: CASSQDYGDRVMNEQYF. The DNA for the CDR3 is TGTGCCAGCAGCCAAGATTATGGGGACAGGGTTATGAACGAGCAGTACTTC.

The chain employs TRBV28 and TRBJ2-1, with D unresolved. The CDR3 extends over 13 amino acids. From germline, CDR1 is MDHEN and CDR2 SYDVKM. The V and J ends lost 4 bases and 9 bases respectively, with 13 bases between them. In DNA, the CDR3 is TGTGCCAGCAGTTCAGTAGGCGGAGTTGAGCAGTTCTTC. Amino acid sequence: CASSSVGGVEQFF.

The chain combines TRBV7-2 with TRBJ2-3, with 12 bases identical to TRBD2. CDR1 is SGHTA and CDR2 is FQGNSA in the germline V gene. The V gene end was trimmed by 3 bases and the J gene end by 3 bases; junction bases not matched to a gene: 4. The CDR3 covers 16 residues. CDR3 region: CASSFLAGGRTDTQYF. In DNA form, the CDR3 reads TGTGCCAGCAGCTTTCTAGCGGGGGGGCGAACAGATACGCAGTATTTT.

V is TRBV10-2 and J is TRBJ1-2; the D gene is possibly TRBD1 (6 bases). Trimming took 0 bases from V and 6 from J, leaving 14 bases between them. CDR3 length: 15 residues. The V gene's germline CDR1 is WSHSY and CDR2 SAAADI. The CDR3 protein is CASSESRGAGNGYTF. CDR3 coding DNA: TGCGCCAGCAGTGAGTCCCGGGGGGCGGGCAATGGCTACACCTTC.

This sequence joins TRBV6-6 and TRBJ2-7, with D possibly being TRBD2 (6 bases). The V and J ends lost 0 bases and 5 bases respectively, with 11 bases between them. This CDR3 is 14 amino acids long. The germline gives CDR1 MNHNY, CDR2 SVGAGI (reference sequence). The CDR3 here is CASSYSAGLDEQYF. Here the CDR3 DNA reads TGTGCCAGCAGTTACTCGGCGGGGCTGGACGAGCAGTACTTC.

J is TRBJ2-7 and V is TRBV30; no definite D call. The CDR3 has 13 amino acids. Germline V lookup: CDR1 GTSNPN, CDR2 SVGIG (reference sequence). Trimming shortened V by 6 bases and J by 0 bases, and 12 bases separated the two germline ends. The CDR3 DNA reads TGTGCCTGTTCTCTCGGTCTCTCCTACGAGCAGTACTTC. It encodes CACSLGLSYEQYF. Full variable domain (rest looked up from reference TRBV30 and TRBJ2-7): SQTIHQWPATLVQPVGSPLSLECTVEGTSNPNLYWYRQAAGRGLQLLFYSVGIGQISSEVPQNLSASRPQDRQFILSSKKLLLSDSGFYLCACSLGLSYEQYFGPGTRLTVT.

This sequence joins TRBV7-8 and TRBJ2-7; 8 bases are a match to TRBD2. Germline CDR1 and CDR2: SGHVS and FQNEAQ. V dropped 7 bases and J dropped 4; count of bases not matched to a gene: 24. The CDR3 is 19 residues long. The CDR3 DNA is TGTGCCAGCATCCTCCCAGGTGGGCCCCAAGCGGGAGTGGGGTACGAGCAGTACTTC. Translating it yields CASILPGGPQAGVGYEQYF.

The gene calls are TRBV19 and TRBJ2-5; perhaps TRBD2 as D (6 bases). The ends were cut back, 7 bases at V and 7 bases at J, with 19 bases in the middle. Per germline, CDR1 LNHDA and CDR2 SQIVND (reference sequence). The CDR3 contains 14 residues. The CDR3 DNA reads TGTGCCAGTAATCCAAAGAGGGACTTGGGGACCCAGTACTTC. Its translation is CASNPKRDLGTQYF. The whole variable domain, remainder taken from reference TRBV19 and TRBJ2-5, is DGGITQSPKYLFRKEGQNVTLSCEQNLNHDAMYWYRQDPGQGLRLIYYSQIVNDFQKGDIAEGYSVSREKKESFPLTVTSAQKNPTAFYLCASNPKRDLGTQYFGPGTRLLVL.

The V and J genes are TRBV5-5 and TRBJ1-1; weak D call: TRBD1 (6 bases). Germline CDR1 and CDR2: SGHKS and YYEKEE (reference sequence). Trimming took 4 bases from V and 0 from J, leaving 10 bases between them. The CDR3 runs 14 residues. The CDR3: CASSPGHMNTEAFF. CDR3 DNA: TGTGCCAGCAGCCCGGGACACATGAACACTGAAGCTTTCTTT.

DNA of the CDR3: TGTGCCCTTTGGGGGGACTATGGCTACACCTTC. It codes for CALWGDYGYTF. The V call is TRBV19, the J call TRBJ1-2; possible D gene TRBD1, 5 bases. The CDR3 has 11 amino acids. Trimming took 11 bases from V and 3 from J, leaving 10 bases between them. Germline V gives CDR1 LNHDA, CDR2 SQIVND (reference sequence).

The genes are TRBV7-3 and TRBJ2-1; D ambiguous. The germline V gene encodes CDR1 SGHTA and CDR2 FQGTGA. The CDR3 has 11 amino acids. V lost 3 bases and J lost 7, with 4 bases in between. The CDR3 DNA reads as TGTGCCAGCAGCTTGCGGAATGAGCAGTTCTTC. This sequence encodes CASSLRNEQFF.

This clone was recorded once. The gene calls are TRBV10-3 and TRBJ2-3; D may be TRBD2 (5 bases). The CDR3 has 12 amino acids. Trimming stripped 9 bases from V and 0 bases from J, with 7 bases between. CDR1 and CDR2 from the germline V gene are ENHRY and SYGVKD. In nucleotides, the CDR3 is TGTGCCATAAGGACTAGCACAGATACGCAGTATTTT. This sequence encodes CAIRTSTDTQYF.

The chain joins TRBV10-3 to TRBJ2-2; weak D call: TRBD2 (6 bases). CDR3 length: 14 residues. V was cut by 6 bases and J by 0 bases, with 8 bases left in between. Germline CDR1 ENHRY, CDR2 SYGVKD. DNA for the CDR3: TGTGCCATCAGGGGCGGGGCGAACACCGGGGAGCTGTTTTTT. This sequence encodes CAIRGGANTGELFF.

In this sample, this clone turned up a few times. The V call is TRBV6-6, the J call TRBJ1-6; the match to TRBD1 covers 9 bases. CDR1 and CDR2 (germline): MNHNY, SVGAGI (reference sequence). Trimming took 5 bases from V and 2 from J; bases not matched to a gene: 10. There are 18 residues in the CDR3. The CDR3 DNA reads as TGTGCCAGCAGTCCCCGGAGGGACAGGGTCACCTATAATTCACCCCTCCACTTT. Residues: CASSPRRDRVTYNSPLHF.

The V call is TRBV4-2, the J call TRBJ2-1, with TRBD2 identical over 10 bases. The V gene's germline CDR1 is LGHNA and CDR2 YNFKEQ. There are 18 residues in the CDR3. The V gene end was trimmed by 1 base and the J gene end by 0 bases; junction bases not matched to a gene: 6. As DNA, the CDR3 is TGTGCCAGCAGCCAAGTTAGCGGGGGGAAAAGCTCCTACAATGAGCAGTTCTTC. Its protein is CASSQVSGGKSSYNEQFF.

The V and J genes are TRBV5-1 and TRBJ2-1; TRBD1 aligns across 9 bases. The V gene end was trimmed by 1 base and the J gene end by 6 bases; junction bases not matched to a gene: 5. Germline-derived CDR1 and CDR2 are SGHRS and YFSETQ. The CDR3 consists of 15 residues. CDR3 sequence: CASSLLQGQGNEQFF. The CDR3 nucleotides read TGCGCCAGCAGCTTGCTCCAGGGACAGGGCAATGAGCAGTTCTTC.

This clone occurred once. CDR3 sequence (DNA): TGCGCCAGCAGCCGCGAGATGGCCAGCCAGGCGAAGCAGTTCTTC. Translating it yields CASSREMASQAKQFF. The genes are TRBV4-3 and TRBJ2-1, with D uncertain. CDR1 is LGHNA, CDR2 YSLEER, per germline. V was pared by 4 bases and J by 11 bases, with 21 bases between. The length of the CDR3 is 15 residues.

This chain joins TRBV12-3 or TRBV12-4 and TRBJ1-2; a possible D gene is TRBD1 (5 bases). With 4 bases removed from V and 4 bases from J, the gap between germline ends came to 7 bases. This CDR3 is 12 amino acids long. CDR3 protein: CASSSQGYGYTF. DNA of the CDR3: TGTGCCAGCAGTTCTCAGGGCTATGGCTACACCTTC.

The chain combines TRBV6-1 with TRBJ2-5, with D tentatively TRBD2 (6 bases). This CDR3 is 16 amino acids long. V was clipped by 2 bases and J by 0 bases, with 13 bases between them. Per the germline V gene, CDR1 is MNHNS and CDR2 is SASEGT. The CDR3 DNA sequence: TGTGCCAGCAGTGAATGGGGACGGGGGAACCAAGAGACCCAGTACTTC. This translates into CASSEWGRGNQETQYF.

J is TRBJ2-3 and V is TRBV2, with 10 bases fitting TRBD1. The length of the CDR3 is 17 residues. Germline V CDR1 and CDR2: SNHLY, FYNNEI. V gave up 4 bases and J gave up 1 base; unmatched junction bases: 8. CDR3 in amino acids: CASSGVRGQGGTDTQYF. The CDR3 region has the DNA TGTGCCAGCAGTGGAGTTCGAGGACAGGGGGGCACAGATACGCAGTATTTT.

The chain couples TRBV30 to TRBJ1-4, with D tentatively TRBD1 (6 bases). The V end lost 2 bases, the J end lost 8 bases, and 18 bases lay between the germline ends. Germline V gene sequence: CDR1 GTSNPN, CDR2 SVGIG (reference sequence). The CDR3 is 15 amino acids. The CDR3 DNA is TGTGCCTGGAGTCCCCTACAGGGATTAAACGAAAAACTGTTTTTT. Translating gives CAWSPLQGLNEKLFF. Based on the CDR3 plus reference TRBV30 and TRBJ1-4, the full variable domain is SQTIHQWPATLVQPVGSPLSLECTVEGTSNPNLYWYRQAAGRGLQLLFYSVGIGQISSEVPQNLSASRPQDRQFILSSKKLLLSDSGFYLCAWSPLQGLNEKLFFGSGTQLSVL.

The rearrangement uses TRBV4-3 and TRBJ1-5, with D possibly TRBD1 on 6 matching bases. Per germline, CDR1 LGHNA and CDR2 YSLEER. Trimming removed 0 bases at V and 9 bases at J, with 24 bases between. The CDR3 contains 18 residues. CDR3 sequence reads: CASSQELRAGDPRRPQHF. The CDR3 region has the DNA TGCGCCAGCAGCCAAGAATTGAGGGCAGGGGATCCGAGACGGCCCCAGCATTTT.